The clone carrying this T cell receptor (beta chain) came up once. Per the original data handling: How many nucleated cells were present was estimated from reference gene primer amplification. The assay was immunoSEQ multiplex PCR, and TCRdb's table has in-frame clones only and misses some. V and J calls and clone size come straight from that table; D and trimming were deduced from the DNA. The sample consists of roughly 36,000 clones, around 86% of them appearing once. The data were taken from a study of blood T cell repertoires in COVID-19. In the study overall: Collection of acute and convalescent COVID-19 samples took place in the United States, Italy and Spain. Nucleic acid was either cDNA or gDNA, and it came from T cells, B-cell-depleted T cells, or PBMCs.

This TCR came from a man aged 45-65 years with active or convalescent COVID-19. The source material was peripheral blood.

The CDR3 nucleotides are TGCGCCAGCAGCTCAACCCCCACAGGGGTGGAGGCTGAAGCTTTCTTT. Protein: CASSSTPTGVEAEAFF. The chain combines TRBV5-1 with TRBJ1-1, with TRBD1 identical over 7 bases. Germline V gene sequence: CDR1 SGHRS, CDR2 YFSETQ. The CDR3 is 16 amino acids. Trimming took 3 bases from V and 6 from J; bases not matched to a gene: 14.